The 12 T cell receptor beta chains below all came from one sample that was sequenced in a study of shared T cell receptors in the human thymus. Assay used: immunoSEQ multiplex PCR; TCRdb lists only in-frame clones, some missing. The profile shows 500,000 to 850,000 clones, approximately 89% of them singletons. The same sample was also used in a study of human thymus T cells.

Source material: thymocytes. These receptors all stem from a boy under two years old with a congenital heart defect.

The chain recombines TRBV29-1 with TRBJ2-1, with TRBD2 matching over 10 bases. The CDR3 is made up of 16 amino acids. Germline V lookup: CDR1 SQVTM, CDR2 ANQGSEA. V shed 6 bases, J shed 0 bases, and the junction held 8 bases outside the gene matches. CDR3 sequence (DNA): TGCAGCGTCGTCGGTAGCGGGGGGAGCTCCTACAATGAGCAGTTCTTC. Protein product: CSVVGSGGSSYNEQFF.

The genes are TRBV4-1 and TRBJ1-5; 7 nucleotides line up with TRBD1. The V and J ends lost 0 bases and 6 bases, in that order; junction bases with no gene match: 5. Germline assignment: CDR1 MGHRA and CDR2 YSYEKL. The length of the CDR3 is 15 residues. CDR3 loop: CASSQDQTGTQPQHF. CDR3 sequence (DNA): TGCGCCAGCAGCCAAGATCAGACAGGGACTCAGCCCCAGCATTTT.

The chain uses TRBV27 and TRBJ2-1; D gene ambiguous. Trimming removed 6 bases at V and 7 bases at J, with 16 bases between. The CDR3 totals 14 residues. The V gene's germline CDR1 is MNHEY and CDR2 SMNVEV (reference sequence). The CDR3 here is CASSPSGPRNEQFF. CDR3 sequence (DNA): TGTGCCAGCAGCCCGAGTGGTCCCAGGAATGAGCAGTTCTTC.

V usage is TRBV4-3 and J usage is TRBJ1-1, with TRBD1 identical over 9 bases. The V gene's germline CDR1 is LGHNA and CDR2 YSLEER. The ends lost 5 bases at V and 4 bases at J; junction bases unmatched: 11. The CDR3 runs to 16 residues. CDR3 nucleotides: TGCGCCAGCAGCGGCCGGGACAGGGAAGATCGCACTGAAGCTTTCTTT. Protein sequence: CASSGRDREDRTEAFF.

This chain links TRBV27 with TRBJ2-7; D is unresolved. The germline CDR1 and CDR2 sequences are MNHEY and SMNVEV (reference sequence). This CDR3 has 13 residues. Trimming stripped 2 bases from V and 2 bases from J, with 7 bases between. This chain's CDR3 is CASSLRIPYEQYF. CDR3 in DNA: TGTGCCAGCAGTTTACGTATTCCCTACGAGCAGTACTTC.

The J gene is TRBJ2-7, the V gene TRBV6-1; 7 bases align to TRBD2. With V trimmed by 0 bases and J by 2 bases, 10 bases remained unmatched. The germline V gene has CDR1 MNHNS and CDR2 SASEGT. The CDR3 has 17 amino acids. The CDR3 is CASSEAQRGHPPYEQYF. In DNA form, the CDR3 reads TGTGCCAGCAGTGAAGCGCAGCGGGGTCACCCCCCCTACGAGCAGTACTTC.

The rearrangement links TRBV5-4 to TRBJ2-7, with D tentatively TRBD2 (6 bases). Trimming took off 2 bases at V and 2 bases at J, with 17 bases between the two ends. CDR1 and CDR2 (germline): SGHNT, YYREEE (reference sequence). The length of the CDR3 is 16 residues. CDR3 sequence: CASSFGGEWVPYEQYF. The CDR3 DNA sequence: TGTGCCAGCAGCTTTGGAGGGGAATGGGTTCCCTACGAGCAGTACTTC.

The CDR3 sequence is CASSQGAIRGGQGHSPLHF. For the CDR3, the DNA is TGCGCCAGCAGCCAAGGGGCAATAAGGGGGGGACAGGGGCATTCACCCCTCCACTTT. The chain carries TRBV4-3 and TRBJ1-6; 10 positions agree with TRBD1. The trim removed 1 base at V and 8 bases at J, leaving 14 bases unmatched. This CDR3 has 19 residues. Germline CDR1 is LGHNA and CDR2 is YSLEER.

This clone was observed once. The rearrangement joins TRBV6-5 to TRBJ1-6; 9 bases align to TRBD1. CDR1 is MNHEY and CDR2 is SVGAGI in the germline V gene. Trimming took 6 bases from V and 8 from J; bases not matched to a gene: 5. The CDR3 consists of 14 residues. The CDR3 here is CASRKDRGDSPLHF. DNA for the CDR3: TGTGCCAGCAGGAAAGACAGGGGGGATTCACCCCTCCACTTT.

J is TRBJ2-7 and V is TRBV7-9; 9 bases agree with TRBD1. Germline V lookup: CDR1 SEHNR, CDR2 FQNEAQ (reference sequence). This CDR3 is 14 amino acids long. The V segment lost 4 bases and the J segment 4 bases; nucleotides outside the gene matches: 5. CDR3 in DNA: TGTGCCAGCAGCTCGCCGACAGGGGGATACGAGCAGTACTTC. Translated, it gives CASSSPTGGYEQYF.

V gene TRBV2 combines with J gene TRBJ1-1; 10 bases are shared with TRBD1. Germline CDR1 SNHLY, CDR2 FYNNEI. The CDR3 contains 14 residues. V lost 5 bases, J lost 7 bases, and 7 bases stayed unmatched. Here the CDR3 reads CASSKRTGGVEAFF. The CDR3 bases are TGTGCCAGCAGTAAGAGGACAGGGGGGGTTGAAGCTTTCTTT.

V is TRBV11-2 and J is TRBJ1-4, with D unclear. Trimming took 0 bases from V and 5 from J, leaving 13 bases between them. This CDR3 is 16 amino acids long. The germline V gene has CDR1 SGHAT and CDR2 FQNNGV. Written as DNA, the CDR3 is TGTGCCAGCAGCTTAGACACTTACAGTGTAAATGAAAAACTGTTTTTT. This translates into CASSLDTYSVNEKLFF. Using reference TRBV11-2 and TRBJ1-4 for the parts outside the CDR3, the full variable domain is EAGVAQSPRYKIIEKRQSVAFWCNPISGHATLYWYQQILGQGPKLLIQFQNNGVVDDSQLPKDRFSAERLKGVDSTLKIQPAKLEDSAVYLCASSLDTYSVNEKLFFGSGTQLSVL.